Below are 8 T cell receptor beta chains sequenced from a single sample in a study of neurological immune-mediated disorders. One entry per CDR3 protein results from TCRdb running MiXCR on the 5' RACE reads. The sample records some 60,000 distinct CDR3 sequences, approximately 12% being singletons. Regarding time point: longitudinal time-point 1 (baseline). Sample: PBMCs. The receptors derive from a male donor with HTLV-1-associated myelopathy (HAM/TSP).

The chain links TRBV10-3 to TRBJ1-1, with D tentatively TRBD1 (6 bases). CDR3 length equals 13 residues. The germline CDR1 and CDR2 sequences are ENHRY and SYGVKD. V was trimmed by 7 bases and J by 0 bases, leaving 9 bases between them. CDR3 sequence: CAITGQLNTEAFF. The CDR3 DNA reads TGTGCCATCACCGGACAGCTGAACACTGAAGCTTTCTTT.

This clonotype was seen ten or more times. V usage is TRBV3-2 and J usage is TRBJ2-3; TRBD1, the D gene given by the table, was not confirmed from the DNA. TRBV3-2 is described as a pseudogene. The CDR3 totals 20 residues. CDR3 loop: CASSQEKRAATGTETDTQYF. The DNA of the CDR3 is TGTGCCAGCAGCCAAGAGAAAAGAGCGGCGACAGGGACAGAGACAGATACGCAGTATTTT.

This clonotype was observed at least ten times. CDR3 DNA: TGCGCCAGCAGCCAAGAGGCACGGCCCTATGGCTACACCTTC. Protein sequence: CASSQEARPYGYTF. The rearrangement joins TRBV4-3 to TRBJ1-2; D uncertain. Germline CDR1 reads LGHNA; CDR2 reads YSLEER. V lost 0 bases and J lost 4, with 9 bases in between. The length of the CDR3 is 14 residues.

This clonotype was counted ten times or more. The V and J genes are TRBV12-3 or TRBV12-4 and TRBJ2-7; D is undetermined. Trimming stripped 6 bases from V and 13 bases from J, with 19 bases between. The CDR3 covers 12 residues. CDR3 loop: CASSPLGFLVYF. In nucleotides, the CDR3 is TGTGCCAGCAGCCCCCTCGGGTTTTTGGTATACTTC.

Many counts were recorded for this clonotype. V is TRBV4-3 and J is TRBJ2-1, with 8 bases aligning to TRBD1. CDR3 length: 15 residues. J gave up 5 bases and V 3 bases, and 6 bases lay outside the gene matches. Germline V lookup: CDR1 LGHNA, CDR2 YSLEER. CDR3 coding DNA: TGCGCCAGCAGCCACCTCCCGGACAGGGACAATGAGCAGTTCTTC. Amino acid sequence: CASSHLPDRDNEQFF.

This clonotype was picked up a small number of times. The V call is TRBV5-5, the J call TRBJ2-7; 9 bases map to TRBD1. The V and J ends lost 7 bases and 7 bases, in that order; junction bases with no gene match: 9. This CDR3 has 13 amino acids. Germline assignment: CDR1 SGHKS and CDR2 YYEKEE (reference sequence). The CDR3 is CASLDRGLREQYF. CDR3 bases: TGTGCCAGCTTGGACAGGGGTCTCCGGGAGCAGTACTTC.

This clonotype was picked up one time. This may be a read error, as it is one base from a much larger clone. The chain's CDR3 is CASRPGGLAGETQYF. CDR3 bases: TGTGCCAGCAGACCGGGGGGACTAGCGGGGGAGACGCAGTATTTT. This sequence joins TRBV6-4 and TRBJ2-3, with 14 bases fitting TRBD2. The germline V gene has CDR1 MRHNA and CDR2 SNTAGT. V shed 6 bases, J shed 9 bases, and the junction held 8 bases outside the gene matches. The CDR3 is 15 residues long.

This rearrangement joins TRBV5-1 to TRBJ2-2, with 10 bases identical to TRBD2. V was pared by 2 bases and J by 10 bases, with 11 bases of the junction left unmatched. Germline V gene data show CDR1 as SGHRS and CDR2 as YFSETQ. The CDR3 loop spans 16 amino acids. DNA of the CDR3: TGCGCCAGCAGCTTAACTAGCGGGGAATCCCCCACGGAGCTGTTTTTT. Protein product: CASSLTSGESPTELFF.